Sequencing of this T cell receptor beta chain was carried out in a study of blood T cell repertoires in COVID-19. Turning to the study itself: Samples of COVID-19 (acute and convalescent) were obtained from the United States, Italy and Spain.

Study processing details: The assay estimated nucleated cells by amplifying reference gene primers. Profiled with immunoSEQ multiplex PCR; TCRdb holds only in-frame clones, not every one. V and J calls plus clone size are reproduced from that table; the DNA served to infer D and trimming. This sample yields 290,000 or so clones, of which about 90% are seen a single time; approximately 2% belongs to the top ten. The CDR3 runs 11 residues. Germline V gene data show CDR1 as LNHDA and CDR2 as SQIVND (reference sequence). V was pared by 6 bases and J by 8 bases, with 10 bases between. The TCR sequence derives from a man in his late teens or twenties with active or convalescent COVID-19. Material for sequencing was peripheral blood. The rearrangement joins TRBV19 to TRBJ1-1; D unresolved. DNA for the CDR3: TGTGCCAGTAGCCTGACTTCAGAAGCTTTCTTT. Translating it yields CASSLTSEAFF.